A selection of T cell receptor beta chains follows, all from one sample in a study of blood T cell repertoires in COVID-19. This table comes from immunoSEQ multiplex PCR, and its TCRdb copy is limited to in-frame clones, with some not included. The sample holds some 220,000 clones, 84% seen once. Sequencing was carried out using peripheral blood. These receptors all come from a man in his fifties with acute or convalescent COVID-19. Both conserved end residues are part of each CDR3. A D gene is named only where the DNA matches it firmly. Size is omitted from some rows. Given values are once, few, many or a class for expanded clones.

V gene	J gene	CDR3 length	D gene	clone size	CDR3 DNA	CDR3 protein
TRBV7-9	TRBJ1-1	13	.	.	TGTGCCAGCAGCTTAGCGACAGACACTGAAGCTTTCTTT	CASSLATDTEAFF
TRBV3-1/TRBV3-2	TRBJ2-5	13	TRBD1	once	TGTGCCAGCAGCCATAACAGGGGAGAGACCCAGTACTTC	CASSHNRGETQYF
TRBV5-5	TRBJ1-6	16	TRBD1	.	TGTGCCAGCAGAAGTACCGGGACAGGATATAATTCACCCCTCCACTTT	CASRSTGTGYNSPLHF
TRBV7-2	TRBJ2-7	14	TRBD1	once	TGTGCCAGCAGCTATGGACAGGGGGCTCGCGAGCAGTACTTC	CASSYGQGAREQYF
TRBV28	TRBJ1-4	16	TRBD1	many	TGTGCCAGCAGTGGAGACAGGGTGGTCGTTAGGGAAAAACTGTTTTTT	CASSGDRVVVREKLFF
TRBV24-1	TRBJ2-5	13	TRBD1	.	TGTGCCACCAGTGCAGGGGGCGCGAAGACCCAGTACTTC	CATSAGGAKTQYF
TRBV19	TRBJ1-1	14	.	.	TGTGCCAGTAGTATCCGGGGATCGGGTTCTGAAGCTTTCTTT	CASSIRGSGSEAFF
TRBV5-5	TRBJ1-1	13	.	.	TGTGCCAGCAGCCTTGCCTATGACACTGAAGCTTTCTTT	CASSLAYDTEAFF
TRBV4-1	TRBJ1-6	17	.	.	TGCGCCAGCAGCCAAGTGGGGGCCGGGTTCTATAATTCACCCCTCCACTTT	CASSQVGAGFYNSPLHF
TRBV21-1	TRBJ1-2	16	.	.	TGTGCCAGCAGCAAACCCATACCGACAGGGAGGAATGGCTACACCTTC	CASSKPIPTGRNGYTF
TRBV6-5	TRBJ1-4	15	TRBD1	.	TGTGCCAGCAGTTACGCCCGGGACAGAAATGAAAAACTGTTTTTT	CASSYARDRNEKLFF
TRBV6-6	TRBJ1-6	15	TRBD1	.	TGTGCCAGCAGTTACCCGGGACAGGGGGTTTCACCCCTCCACTTT	CASSYPGQGVSPLHF
TRBV6-5	TRBJ2-5	15	TRBD2	.	TGTGCCAGCAGGTCTATGGCGGGAGGGGTGGAGACCCAGTACTTC	CASRSMAGGVETQYF
TRBV2	TRBJ2-7	16	TRBD1	.	TGTGCCAGCAGTGAAGCCAAAGCAGGGGGCATATACGAGCAGTACTTC	CASSEAKAGGIYEQYF
TRBV30	TRBJ2-7	14	.	few	TGTGCCTGGACTAATCCGGGACAACCCTACGAGCAGTACTTC	CAWTNPGQPYEQYF
TRBV5-1	TRBJ2-3	13	.	.	TGCGCCAACCGGACAGAGGGCACAGATACGCAGTATTTT	CANRTEGTDTQYF
TRBV5-1	TRBJ2-1	16	.	.	TGCGCCAGCAGCCACTCCCCAGGGGCAGGATACAATGAGCAGTTCTTC	CASSHSPGAGYNEQFF
TRBV5-4	TRBJ2-2	15	TRBD1	.	TGTGCCAGCAGTTCGGGACAGGGGTACGGCGGGGAGCTGTTTTTT	CASSSGQGYGGELFF
TRBV9	TRBJ1-1	15	.	.	TGTGCCAGCAGCGTAACCGACAGGTGGAGCACTGAAGCTTTCTTT	CASSVTDRWSTEAFF
TRBV10-3	TRBJ1-1	13	.	.	TGTGCCATCAGTGAACGGGGGAACACTGAAGCTTTCTTT	CAISERGNTEAFF
TRBV5-1	TRBJ2-5	17	TRBD1	.	TGCGCCAGCAGCTTCGAGGACCCGGGACAGGGGGGAGAGACCCAGTACTTC	CASSFEDPGQGGETQYF
TRBV11-3	TRBJ1-6	15	.	once	TGTGCCAGCAGCTTCGACACGGCCTATAATTCACCCCTCCACTTT	CASSFDTAYNSPLHF
TRBV2	TRBJ2-1	15	TRBD2	.	TGTGCCAGCAGTGTTACTAGCGGGAGCCAAAATGAGCAGTTCTTC	CASSVTSGSQNEQFF
TRBV25-1	TRBJ1-1	15	TRBD1	.	TGTGCCAGCAGTAGACGGACAGGGCCGAACACTGAAGCTTTCTTT	CASSRRTGPNTEAFF
TRBV30	TRBJ2-5	15	TRBD2	once	TGTGCCTGGAGCGGGCGCGGGGGGGTACAAGAGACCCAGTACTTC	CAWSGRGGVQETQYF
TRBV28	TRBJ1-1	17	TRBD1	.	TGTGCCAGCAGTTCTGGACAGGGGGCTGGGGGTGGCACTGAAGCTTTCTTT	CASSSGQGAGGGTEAFF
TRBV6-5	TRBJ2-7	15	.	.	TGTGCCAGCAGTTACTCGGGTGGACAGATCTACGAGCAGTACTTC	CASSYSGGQIYEQYF
TRBV7-9	TRBJ2-1	15	TRBD2	.	TGTGCCAGCAGCGACCCGGGACTAGCGATTAATGAGCAGTTCTTC	CASSDPGLAINEQFF
TRBV13	TRBJ2-6	20	.	.	TGTGCCAGCAGCTCCCTTGGCCTGACGGGGAGTCTCTCTGGGGCCAACGTCCTGACTTTC	CASSSLGLTGSLSGANVLTF
TRBV5-8	TRBJ2-3	17	TRBD2	.	TGTGCCAGCAGCTTGACTCTCGCTAGCGGGTACACAGATACGCAGTATTTT	CASSLTLASGYTDTQYF
TRBV7-8	TRBJ1-2	15	TRBD1	.	TGTGCCAGCAGCTTTAAAACAGGGGGCGTCTTCGGCTACACCTTC	CASSFKTGGVFGYTF
TRBV3-1/TRBV3-2	TRBJ2-7	12	.	.	TGTGCCAGCAGCCAGACCCGCGGAGAGCAGTACTTC	CASSQTRGEQYF
TRBV19	TRBJ1-1	14	.	.	TGTGCCAGTCGCCTACCTGGTGAGTCCACTGAAGCTTTCTTT	CASRLPGESTEAFF
TRBV2	TRBJ2-7	12	TRBD1	.	TGTGCCAGTGGGGACAGTTCCTACGAGCAGTACTTC	CASGDSSYEQYF
TRBV5-1	TRBJ1-5	15	.	.	TGCGCCAGCAGCTTGGAGGGGATGCAAGGCCAGCCCCAGCATTTT	CASSLEGMQGQPQHF